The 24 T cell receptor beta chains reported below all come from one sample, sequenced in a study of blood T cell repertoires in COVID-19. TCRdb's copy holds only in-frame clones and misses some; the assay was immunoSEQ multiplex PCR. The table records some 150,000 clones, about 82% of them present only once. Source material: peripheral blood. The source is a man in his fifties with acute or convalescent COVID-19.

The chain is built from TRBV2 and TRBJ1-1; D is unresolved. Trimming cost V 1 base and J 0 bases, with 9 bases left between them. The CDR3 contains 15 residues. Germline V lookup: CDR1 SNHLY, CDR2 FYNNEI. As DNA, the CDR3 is TGTGCCAGCAGTGAAGGCGGTTGGGTGAACACTGAAGCTTTCTTT. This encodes CASSEGGWVNTEAFF.

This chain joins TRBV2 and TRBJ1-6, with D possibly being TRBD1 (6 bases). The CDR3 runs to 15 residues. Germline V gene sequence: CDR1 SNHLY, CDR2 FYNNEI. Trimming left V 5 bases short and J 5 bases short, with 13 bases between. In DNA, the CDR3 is TGTGCCAGCAGTTTACAGGGAGCACATAATTCACCCCTCCACTTT. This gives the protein CASSLQGAHNSPLHF. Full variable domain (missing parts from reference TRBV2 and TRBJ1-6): EPEVTQTPSHQVTQMGQEVILRCVPISNHLYFYWYRQILGQKVEFLVSFYNNEISEKSEIFDDQFSVERPDGSNFTLKIRSTKLEDSAMYFCASSLQGAHNSPLHFGNGTRLTVT.

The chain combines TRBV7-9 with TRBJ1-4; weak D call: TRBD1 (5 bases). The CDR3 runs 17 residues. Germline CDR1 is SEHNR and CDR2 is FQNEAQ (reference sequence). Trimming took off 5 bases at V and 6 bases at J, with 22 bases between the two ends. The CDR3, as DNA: TGTGCCAGCAGCCCCTACTCCGGGACTTCTTCGGATGAAAAACTGTTTTTT. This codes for CASSPYSGTSSDEKLFF.

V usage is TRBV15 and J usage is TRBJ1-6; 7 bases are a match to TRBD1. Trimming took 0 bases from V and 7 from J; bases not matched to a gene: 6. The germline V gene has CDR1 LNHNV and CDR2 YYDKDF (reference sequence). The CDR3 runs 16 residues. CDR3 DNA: TGTGCCACCAGCAGAGATCGGGGCAGGGGGAATTCACCCCTCCACTTT. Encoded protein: CATSRDRGRGNSPLHF.

This chain's CDR3 is CSAGDRGIYEQYF. In DNA, the CDR3 is TGCAGCGCGGGCGACAGGGGGATCTACGAGCAGTACTTC. The V gene is TRBV29-1, the J gene TRBJ2-7; TRBD1 aligns across 9 bases. Trimming took 7 bases from V and 3 from J; bases not matched to a gene: 7. Germline lookup yields CDR1 SQVTM and CDR2 ANQGSEA. The CDR3 has 13 amino acids.

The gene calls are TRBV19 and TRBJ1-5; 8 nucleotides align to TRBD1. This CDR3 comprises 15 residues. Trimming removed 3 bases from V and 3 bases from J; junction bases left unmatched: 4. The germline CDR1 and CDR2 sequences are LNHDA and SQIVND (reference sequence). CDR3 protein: CASSIDRGANQPQHF. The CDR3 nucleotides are TGTGCCAGTAGTATTGACAGGGGCGCCAATCAGCCCCAGCATTTT.

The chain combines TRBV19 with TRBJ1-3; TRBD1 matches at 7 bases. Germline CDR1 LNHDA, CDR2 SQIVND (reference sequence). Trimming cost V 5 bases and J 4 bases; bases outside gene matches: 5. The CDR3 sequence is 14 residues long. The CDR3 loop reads CASSLGGLGNTIYF. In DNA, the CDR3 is TGTGCCAGTAGTTTAGGGGGCCTCGGAAACACCATATATTTT.

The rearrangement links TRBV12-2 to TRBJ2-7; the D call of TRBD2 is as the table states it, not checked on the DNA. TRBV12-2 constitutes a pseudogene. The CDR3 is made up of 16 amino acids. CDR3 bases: TGTGCAAGTCGCTTAGAGATGACTAGCGGGAGTGTCGAGCAGTACTTC. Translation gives CASRLEMTSGSVEQYF.

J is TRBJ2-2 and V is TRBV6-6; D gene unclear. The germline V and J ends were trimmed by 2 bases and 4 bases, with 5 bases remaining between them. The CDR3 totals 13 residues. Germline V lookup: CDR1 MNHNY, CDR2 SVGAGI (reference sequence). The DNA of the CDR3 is TGTGCCAGCAGTTACCTCGGCACCGGGGAGCTGTTTTTT. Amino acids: CASSYLGTGELFF.

The chain's CDR3 is CASSMDRPMGGYTF. The CDR3 coding sequence is TGTGCCAGTAGTATGGACAGGCCTATGGGTGGCTACACCTTC. The rearrangement uses TRBV19 and TRBJ1-2; TRBD1 matches 7 bases. This CDR3 contains 14 residues. Germline CDR1 reads LNHDA; CDR2 reads SQIVND (reference sequence). V gave up 3 bases and J gave up 7 bases; unmatched junction bases: 8.

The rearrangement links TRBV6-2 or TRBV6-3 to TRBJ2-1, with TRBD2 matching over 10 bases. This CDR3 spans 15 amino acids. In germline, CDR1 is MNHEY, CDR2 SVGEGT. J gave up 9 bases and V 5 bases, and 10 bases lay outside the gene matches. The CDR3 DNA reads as TGTGCCAGCAGTATGTCTAGCGGGAGTGGAGGTGAGCAGTTCTTC. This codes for CASSMSSGSGGEQFF.

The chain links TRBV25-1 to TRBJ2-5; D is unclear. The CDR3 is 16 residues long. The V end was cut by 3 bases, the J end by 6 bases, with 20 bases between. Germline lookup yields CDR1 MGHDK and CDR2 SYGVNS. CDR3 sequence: CASSDSDSGKRKTQYF. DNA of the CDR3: TGTGCCAGCAGTGACAGTGACTCCGGAAAACGGAAGACCCAGTACTTC. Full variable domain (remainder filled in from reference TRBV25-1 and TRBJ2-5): EADIYQTPRYLVIGTGKKITLECSQTMGHDKMYWYQQDPGMELHLIHYSYGVNSTEKGDLSSESTVSRIRTEHFPLTLESARPSHTSQYLCASSDSDSGKRKTQYFGPGTRLLVL.

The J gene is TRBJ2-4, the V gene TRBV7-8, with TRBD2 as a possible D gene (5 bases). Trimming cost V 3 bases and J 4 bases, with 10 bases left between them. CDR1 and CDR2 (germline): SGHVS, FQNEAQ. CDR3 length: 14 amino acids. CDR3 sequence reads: CASSFGELKNIQYF. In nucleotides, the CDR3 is TGTGCCAGCAGCTTTGGGGAGTTGAAAAACATTCAGTACTTC.

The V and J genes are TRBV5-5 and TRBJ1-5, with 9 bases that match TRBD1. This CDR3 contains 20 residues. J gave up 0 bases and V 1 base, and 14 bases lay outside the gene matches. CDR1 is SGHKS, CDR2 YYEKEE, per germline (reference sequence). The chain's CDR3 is CASSLRAPGQGFYSNQPQHF. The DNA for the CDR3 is TGTGCCAGCAGCTTGAGAGCACCGGGACAGGGATTTTATAGCAATCAGCCCCAGCATTTT.

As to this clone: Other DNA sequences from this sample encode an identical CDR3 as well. CDR3 in amino acids: CASSLGGRGGEQYF. DNA of the CDR3: TGTGCCAGCAGCTTAGGAGGAAGGGGTGGTGAGCAGTACTTC. The chain joins TRBV7-9 to TRBJ2-7; tentatively, D is TRBD1 (5 bases). V dropped 1 base and J dropped 7 bases, with 14 bases sitting between them. Germline V CDR1 and CDR2: SEHNR, FQNEAQ (reference sequence). The length of the CDR3 is 14 residues.

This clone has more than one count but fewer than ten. The CDR3 nucleotides are TGTGCCAGCAGCGTAGGGTCAGGGAATCAGCCCCAGCATTTT. The encoded protein is CASSVGSGNQPQHF. V is TRBV9 and J is TRBJ1-5; possible D gene TRBD1, 5 bases. V dropped 0 bases and J dropped 4 bases, with 8 bases sitting between them. This CDR3 region has 14 residues. Germline-derived CDR1 and CDR2 are SGDLS and YYNGEE.

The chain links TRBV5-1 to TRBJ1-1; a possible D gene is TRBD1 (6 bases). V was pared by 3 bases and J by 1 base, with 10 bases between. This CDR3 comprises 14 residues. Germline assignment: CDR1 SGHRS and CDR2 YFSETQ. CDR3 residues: CASSSDSTNTEAFF. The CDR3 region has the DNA TGCGCCAGCAGCTCGGACAGCACGAACACTGAAGCTTTCTTT.

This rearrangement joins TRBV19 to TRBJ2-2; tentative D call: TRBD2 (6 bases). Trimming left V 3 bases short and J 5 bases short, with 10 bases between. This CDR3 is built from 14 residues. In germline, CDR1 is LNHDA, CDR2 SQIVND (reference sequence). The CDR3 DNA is TGTGCCAGTAGTATGGGTCGGGGGACCGGGGAGCTGTTTTTT. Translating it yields CASSMGRGTGELFF.

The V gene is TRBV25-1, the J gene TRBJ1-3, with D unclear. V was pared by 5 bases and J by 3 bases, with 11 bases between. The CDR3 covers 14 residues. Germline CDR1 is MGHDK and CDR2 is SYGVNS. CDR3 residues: CASSPRVNGNTIYF. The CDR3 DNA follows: TGTGCCAGCAGTCCCCGGGTGAATGGAAACACCATATATTTT.

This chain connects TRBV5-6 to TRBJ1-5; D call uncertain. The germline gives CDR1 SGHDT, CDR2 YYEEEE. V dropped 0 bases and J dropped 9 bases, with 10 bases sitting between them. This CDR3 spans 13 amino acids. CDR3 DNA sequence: TGTGCCAGCAGCTTGGACAGCCGTACGCCCCAGCATTTT. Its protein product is CASSLDSRTPQHF.

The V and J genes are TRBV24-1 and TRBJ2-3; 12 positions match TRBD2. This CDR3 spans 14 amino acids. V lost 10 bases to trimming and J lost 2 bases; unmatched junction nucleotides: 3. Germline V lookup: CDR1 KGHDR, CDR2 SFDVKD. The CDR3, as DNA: TGTGCCACAGCTAGCGGGGGGGCCACAGATACGCAGTATTTT. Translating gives CATASGGATDTQYF.

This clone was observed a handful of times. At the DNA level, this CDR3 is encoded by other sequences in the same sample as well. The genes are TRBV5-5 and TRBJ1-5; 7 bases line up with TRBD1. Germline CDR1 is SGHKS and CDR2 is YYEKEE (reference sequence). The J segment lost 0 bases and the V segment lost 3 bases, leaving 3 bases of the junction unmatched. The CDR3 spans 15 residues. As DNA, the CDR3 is TGTGCCAGCAGCTACCGACAGGGTAGCAATCAGCCCCAGCATTTT. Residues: CASSYRQGSNQPQHF. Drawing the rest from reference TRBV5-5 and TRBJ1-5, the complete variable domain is DAGVTQSPTHLIKTRGQQVTLRCSPISGHKSVSWYQQVLGQGPQFIFQYYEKEERGRGNFPDRFSARQFPNYSSELNVNALLLGDSALYLCASSYRQGSNQPQHFGDGTRLSIL.

The chain's CDR3 is CASRADFTYGYTF. CDR3 in DNA: TGTGCCAGCAGGGCCGACTTTACGTATGGCTACACCTTC. The chain has TRBV2 and TRBJ1-2; the D is unclear. Trimming took 6 bases from V and 5 from J, leaving 13 bases between them. The CDR3 runs to 13 residues. CDR1 SNHLY and CDR2 FYNNEI come from the germline V gene.

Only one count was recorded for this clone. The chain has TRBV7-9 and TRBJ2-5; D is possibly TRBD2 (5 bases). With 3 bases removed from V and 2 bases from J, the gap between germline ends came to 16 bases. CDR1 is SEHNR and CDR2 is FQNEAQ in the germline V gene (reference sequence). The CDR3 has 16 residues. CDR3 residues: CASSFPLTRDQETQYF. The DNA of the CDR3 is TGTGCCAGCAGCTTCCCACTTACTAGGGATCAAGAGACCCAGTACTTC.